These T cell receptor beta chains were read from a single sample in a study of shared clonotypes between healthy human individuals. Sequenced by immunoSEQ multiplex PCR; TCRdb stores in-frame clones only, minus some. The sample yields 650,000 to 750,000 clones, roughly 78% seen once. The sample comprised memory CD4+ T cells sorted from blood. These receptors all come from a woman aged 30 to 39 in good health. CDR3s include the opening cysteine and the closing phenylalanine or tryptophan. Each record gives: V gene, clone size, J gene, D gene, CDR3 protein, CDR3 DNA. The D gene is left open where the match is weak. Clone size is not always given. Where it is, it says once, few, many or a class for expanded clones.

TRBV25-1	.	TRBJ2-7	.	CASSESLSYEQYF	TGTGCCAGCAGTGAATCGCTTAGCTACGAGCAGTACTTC
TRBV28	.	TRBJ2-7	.	CASRLGAGLGYEQYF	TGTGCCAGCAGGCTAGGGGCGGGGCTCGGCTACGAGCAGTACTTC
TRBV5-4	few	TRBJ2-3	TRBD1	CASSLNTGGFGDTQYF	TGTGCCAGCAGCTTGAATACAGGGGGCTTTGGAGATACGCAGTATTTT
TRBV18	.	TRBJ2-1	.	CASSPTATNEQFF	TGTGCCAGCTCACCAACAGCAACCAATGAGCAGTTCTTC
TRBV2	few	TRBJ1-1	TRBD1	CASRTRGTEAFF	TGTGCCAGCAGGACCAGGGGGACTGAAGCTTTCTTT
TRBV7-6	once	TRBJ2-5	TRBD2	CASSPGLLQETQYF	TGTGCCAGCAGCCCGGGACTACTCCAAGAGACCCAGTACTTC
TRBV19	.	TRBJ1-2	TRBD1	CASSYAGGQGIYGYTF	TGTGCCAGTAGCTACGCCGGTGGACAGGGGATCTATGGCTACACCTTC
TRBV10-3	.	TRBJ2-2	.	CAIRDQGFDTGELFF	TGTGCCATCAGAGATCAGGGGTTCGACACCGGGGAGCTGTTTTTT
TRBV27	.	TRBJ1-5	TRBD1	CASSPQGAEQPQHF	TGTGCCAGCAGTCCACAGGGGGCGGAACAGCCCCAGCATTTT
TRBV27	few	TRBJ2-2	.	CASTQSRVFTGELFF	TGTGCCAGCACCCAAAGCAGGGTTTTTACCGGGGAGCTGTTTTTT
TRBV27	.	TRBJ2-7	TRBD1	CASSSGTGVREQYF	TGTGCCAGCAGTTCCGGGACAGGGGTTCGAGAGCAGTACTTC
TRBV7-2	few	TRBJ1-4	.	CASSLRHWPEKLFF	TGTGCCAGCAGCCTCAGACATTGGCCGGAAAAACTGTTTTTT
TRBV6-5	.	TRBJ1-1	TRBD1	CASNPGTGGTEAFF	TGTGCCAGCAATCCCGGGACAGGGGGGACTGAAGCTTTCTTT
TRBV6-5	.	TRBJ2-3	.	CASSYRGSGTDTQYF	TGTGCCAGCAGTTACAGAGGGAGTGGAACAGATACGCAGTATTTT
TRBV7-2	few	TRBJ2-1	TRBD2	CASSRATSRYNEQFF	TGTGCCAGCAGCAGAGCGACTAGCCGTTACAATGAGCAGTTCTTC
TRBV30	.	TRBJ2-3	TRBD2	CAWSAGTSGLGGTQYF	TGTGCCTGGAGTGCCGGGACTAGCGGGTTAGGGGGCACGCAGTATTTT
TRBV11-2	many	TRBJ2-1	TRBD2	CASSKGLAETNNEQFF	TGTGCCAGCAGCAAGGGACTAGCGGAAACCAACAATGAGCAGTTCTTC
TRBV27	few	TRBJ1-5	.	CASSRVGNQPQHF	TGTGCCAGCAGTCGAGTTGGCAATCAGCCCCAGCATTTT
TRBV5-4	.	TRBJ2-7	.	CASSLSGALSYEQYF	TGTGCCAGCAGCTTGTCGGGAGCACTCTCCTACGAGCAGTACTTC
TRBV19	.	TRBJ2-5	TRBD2	CATATRTSGNQETQYF	TGTGCCACCGCCACTCGGACTAGCGGGAATCAAGAGACCCAGTACTTC
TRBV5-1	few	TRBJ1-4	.	CASSSGANEKLFF	TGCGCCAGCAGTTCAGGGGCAAATGAAAAACTGTTTTTT
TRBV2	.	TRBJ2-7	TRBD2	CASSGPAAGVFSYEQYF	TGTGCCAGCAGTGGGCCGGCAGCGGGAGTTTTCTCCTACGAGCAGTACTTC
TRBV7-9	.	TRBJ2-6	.	CASSTPGLLSGANVLTF	TGTGCCAGCAGCACCCCAGGACTTCTCTCTGGGGCCAACGTCCTGACTTTC
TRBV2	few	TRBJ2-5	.	CASSERRETQYF	TGTGCCAGCAGTGAACGCAGGGAGACCCAGTACTTC
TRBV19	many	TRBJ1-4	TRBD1	CASRTPGQGEKLFF	TGTGCCAGTAGGACCCCGGGACAGGGCGAAAAACTGTTTTTT
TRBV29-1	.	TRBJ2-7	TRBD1	CSVSPGQEYEQYF	TGCAGCGTTTCGCCGGGACAGGAGTACGAGCAGTACTTC
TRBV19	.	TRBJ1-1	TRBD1	CASSQNRGHTEAFF	TGTGCCAGTAGTCAAAACAGGGGGCACACTGAAGCTTTCTTT
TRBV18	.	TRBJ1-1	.	CASSPYQIGQRHTEAFF	TGTGCCAGCTCTCCCTACCAGATAGGTCAACGTCACACTGAAGCTTTCTTT
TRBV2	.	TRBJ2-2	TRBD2	CASRDPGLAGKDGELFF	TGTGCCAGCAGGGATCCCGGACTAGCGGGAAAGGACGGGGAGCTGTTTTTT
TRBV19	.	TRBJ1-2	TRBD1	CASRDPGQDGYTF	TGTGCCAGTAGGGATCCGGGACAGGACGGCTACACCTTC
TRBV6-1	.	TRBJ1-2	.	CASSESGDYGYTF	TGTGCCAGCAGTGAATCAGGGGACTATGGCTACACCTTC